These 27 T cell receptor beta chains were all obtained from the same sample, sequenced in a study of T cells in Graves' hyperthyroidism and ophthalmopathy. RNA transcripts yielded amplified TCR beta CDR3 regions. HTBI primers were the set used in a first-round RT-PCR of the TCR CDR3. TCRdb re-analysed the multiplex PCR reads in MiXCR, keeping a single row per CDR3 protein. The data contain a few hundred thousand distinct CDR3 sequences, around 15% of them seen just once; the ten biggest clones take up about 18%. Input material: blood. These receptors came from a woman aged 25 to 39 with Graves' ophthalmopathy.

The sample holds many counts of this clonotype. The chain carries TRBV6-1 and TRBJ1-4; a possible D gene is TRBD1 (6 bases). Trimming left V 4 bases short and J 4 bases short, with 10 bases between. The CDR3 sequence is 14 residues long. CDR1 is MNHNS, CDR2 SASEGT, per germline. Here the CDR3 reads CASSGDRINEKLFF. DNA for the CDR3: TGTGCCAGCAGTGGCGACAGGATTAATGAAAAACTGTTTTTT.

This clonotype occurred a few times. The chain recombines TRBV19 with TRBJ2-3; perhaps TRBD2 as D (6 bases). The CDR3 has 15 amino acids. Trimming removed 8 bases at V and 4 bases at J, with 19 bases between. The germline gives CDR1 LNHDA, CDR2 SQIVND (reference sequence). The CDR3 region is CASRKRATSPDTQYF. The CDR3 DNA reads TGTGCCAGTCGAAAGCGGGCAACCTCACCAGATACGCAGTATTTT.

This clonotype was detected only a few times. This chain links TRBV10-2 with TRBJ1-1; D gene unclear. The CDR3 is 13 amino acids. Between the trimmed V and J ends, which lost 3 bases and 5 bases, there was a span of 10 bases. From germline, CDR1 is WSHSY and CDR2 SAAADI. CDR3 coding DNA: TGCGCCAGCAGTGAATTAGGAGAGACTGAAGCTTTCTTT. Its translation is CASSELGETEAFF.

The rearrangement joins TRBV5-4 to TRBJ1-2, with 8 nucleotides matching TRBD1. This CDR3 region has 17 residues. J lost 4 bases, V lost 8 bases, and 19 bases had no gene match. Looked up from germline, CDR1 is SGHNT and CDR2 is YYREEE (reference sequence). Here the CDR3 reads CASSITTTGVEAYGYTF. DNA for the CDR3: TGTGCCAGTAGTATTACGACGACAGGGGTGGAGGCCTATGGCTACACCTTC.

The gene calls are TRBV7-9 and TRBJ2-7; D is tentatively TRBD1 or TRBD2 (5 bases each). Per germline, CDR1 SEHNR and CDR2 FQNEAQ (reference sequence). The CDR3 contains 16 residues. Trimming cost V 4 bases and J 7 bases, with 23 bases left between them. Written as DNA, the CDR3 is TGTGCCAGCAGCTCCGCGGGTGGGGCAGTTCTTGGAGAGCAGTACTTC. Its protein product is CASSSAGGAVLGEQYF.

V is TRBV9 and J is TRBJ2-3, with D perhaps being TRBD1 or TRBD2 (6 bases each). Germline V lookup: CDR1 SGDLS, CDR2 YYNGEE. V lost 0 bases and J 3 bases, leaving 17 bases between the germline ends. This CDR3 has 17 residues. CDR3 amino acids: CASSVGGGRLGTDTQYF. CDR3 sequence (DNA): TGTGCCAGCAGCGTAGGAGGGGGGAGGTTGGGTACAGATACGCAGTATTTT.

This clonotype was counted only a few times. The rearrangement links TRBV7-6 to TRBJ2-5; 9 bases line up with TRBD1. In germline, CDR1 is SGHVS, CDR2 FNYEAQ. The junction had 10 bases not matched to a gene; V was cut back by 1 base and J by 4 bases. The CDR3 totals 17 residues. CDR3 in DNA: TGTGCCAGCAGCTTAGGGGCAGGGACAGGGATAAGAGAGACCCAGTACTTC. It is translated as CASSLGAGTGIRETQYF.

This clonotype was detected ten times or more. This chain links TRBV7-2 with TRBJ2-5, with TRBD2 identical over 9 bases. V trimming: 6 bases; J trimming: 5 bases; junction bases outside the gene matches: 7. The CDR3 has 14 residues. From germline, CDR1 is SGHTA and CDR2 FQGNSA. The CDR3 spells CASRRRGGLETQYF. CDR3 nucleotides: TGTGCCAGCAGGCGGCGGGGGGGCCTTGAGACCCAGTACTTC.

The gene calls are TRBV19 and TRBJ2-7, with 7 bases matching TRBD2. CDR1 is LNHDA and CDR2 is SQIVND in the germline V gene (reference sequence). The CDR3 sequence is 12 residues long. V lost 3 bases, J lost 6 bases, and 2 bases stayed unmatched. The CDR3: CASSMAGVEQYF. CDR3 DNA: TGTGCCAGTAGTATGGCGGGGGTCGAGCAGTACTTC. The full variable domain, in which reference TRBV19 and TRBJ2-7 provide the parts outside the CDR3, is DGGITQSPKYLFRKEGQNVTLSCEQNLNHDAMYWYRQDPGQGLRLIYYSQIVNDFQKGDIAEGYSVSREKKESFPLTVTSAQKNPTAFYLCASSMAGVEQYFGPGTRLTVT.

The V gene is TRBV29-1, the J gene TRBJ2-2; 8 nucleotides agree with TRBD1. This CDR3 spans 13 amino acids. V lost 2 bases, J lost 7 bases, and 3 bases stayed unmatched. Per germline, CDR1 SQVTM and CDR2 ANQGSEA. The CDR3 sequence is CSVEQGAIGELFF. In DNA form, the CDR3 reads TGCAGCGTTGAACAGGGGGCAATCGGGGAGCTGTTTTTT.

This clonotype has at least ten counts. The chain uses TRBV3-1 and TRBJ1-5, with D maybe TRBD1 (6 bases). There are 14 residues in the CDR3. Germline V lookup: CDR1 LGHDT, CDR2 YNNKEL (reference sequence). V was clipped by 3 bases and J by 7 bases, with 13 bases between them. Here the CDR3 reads CASSHFPGGQPQHF. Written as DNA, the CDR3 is TGTGCCAGCAGCCATTTCCCCGGGGGCCAGCCCCAGCATTTT.

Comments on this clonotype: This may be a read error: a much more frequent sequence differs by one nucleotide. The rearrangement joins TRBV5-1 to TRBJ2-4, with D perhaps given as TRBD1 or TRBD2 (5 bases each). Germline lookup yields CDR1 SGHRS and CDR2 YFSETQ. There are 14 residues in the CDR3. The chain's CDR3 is CASGLGHPGNIQYF. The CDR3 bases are TGCGCCAGCGGCTTGGGGCATCCGGGGAACATTCAGTACTTC.

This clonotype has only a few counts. CDR3 sequence reads: CASRLMTGNTEAFF. In nucleotides, the CDR3 is TGTGCCAGCCGCCTAATGACAGGGAACACTGAAGCTTTCTTT. The chain uses TRBV7-8 and TRBJ1-1, with a tentative D call TRBD1 (6 bases). Germline V gives CDR1 SGHVS, CDR2 FQNEAQ. The CDR3 covers 14 residues. Trimming left V 8 bases short and J 1 base short, with 14 bases between. Drawing the rest from reference TRBV7-8 and TRBJ1-1, the complete variable domain is GAGVSQSPRYKVAKRGQDVALRCDPISGHVSLFWYQQALGQGPEFLTYFQNEAQLDKSGLPSDRFFAERPEGSVSTLKIQRTQQEDSAVYLCASRLMTGNTEAFFGQGTRLTVV.

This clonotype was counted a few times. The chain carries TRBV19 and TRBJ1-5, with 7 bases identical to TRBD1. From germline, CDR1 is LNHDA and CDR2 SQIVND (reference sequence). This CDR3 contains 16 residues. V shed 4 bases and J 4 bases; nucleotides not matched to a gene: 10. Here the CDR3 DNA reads TGTGCCAGTAGTACCCTTACCGGGACAGATAATCAGCCCCAGCATTTT. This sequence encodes CASSTLTGTDNQPQHF.

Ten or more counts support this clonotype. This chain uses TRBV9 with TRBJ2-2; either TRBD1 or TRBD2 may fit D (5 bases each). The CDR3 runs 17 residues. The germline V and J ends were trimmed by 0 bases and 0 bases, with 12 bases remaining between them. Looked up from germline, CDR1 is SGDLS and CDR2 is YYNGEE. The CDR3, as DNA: TGTGCCAGCAGCGTAGTTCGGGACCGAACGAACACCGGGGAGCTGTTTTTT. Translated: CASSVVRDRTNTGELFF.

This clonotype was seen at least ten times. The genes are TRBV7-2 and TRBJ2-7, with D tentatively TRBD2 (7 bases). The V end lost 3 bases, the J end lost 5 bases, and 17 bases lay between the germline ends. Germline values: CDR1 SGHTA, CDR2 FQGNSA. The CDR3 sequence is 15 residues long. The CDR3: CASSFGRGGLNEQYF. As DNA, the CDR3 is TGTGCCAGCAGCTTTGGGAGGGGGGGCCTAAACGAGCAGTACTTC.

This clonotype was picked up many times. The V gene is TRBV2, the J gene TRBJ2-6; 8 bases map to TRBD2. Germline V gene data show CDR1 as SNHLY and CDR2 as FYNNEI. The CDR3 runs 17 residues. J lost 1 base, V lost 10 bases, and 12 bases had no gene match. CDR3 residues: CATPRGGVRSGANVLTF. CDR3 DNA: TGTGCCACCCCTCGGGGGGGTGTTAGGTCTGGGGCCAACGTCCTGACTTTC.

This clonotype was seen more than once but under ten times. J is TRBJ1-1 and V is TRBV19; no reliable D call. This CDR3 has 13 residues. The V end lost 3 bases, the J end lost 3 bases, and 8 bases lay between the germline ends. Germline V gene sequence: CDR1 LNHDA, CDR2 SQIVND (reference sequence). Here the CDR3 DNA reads TGTGCCAGTAGTATCCGGAGGGACACTGAAGCTTTCTTT. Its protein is CASSIRRDTEAFF.

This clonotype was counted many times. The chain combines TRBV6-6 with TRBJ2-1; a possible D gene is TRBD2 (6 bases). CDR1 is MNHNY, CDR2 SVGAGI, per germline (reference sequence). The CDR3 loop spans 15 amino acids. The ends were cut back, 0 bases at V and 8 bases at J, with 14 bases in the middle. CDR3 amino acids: CASSYSAGNSDEQFF. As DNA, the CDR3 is TGTGCCAGCAGTTACTCGGCGGGGAACTCGGATGAGCAGTTCTTC.

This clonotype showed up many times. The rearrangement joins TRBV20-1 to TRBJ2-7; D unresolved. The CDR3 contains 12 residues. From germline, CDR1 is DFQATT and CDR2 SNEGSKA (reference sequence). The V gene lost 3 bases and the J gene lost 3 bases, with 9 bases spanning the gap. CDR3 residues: CSASSSGYEQYF. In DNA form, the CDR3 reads TGCAGTGCTAGTAGTTCAGGCTACGAGCAGTACTTC.

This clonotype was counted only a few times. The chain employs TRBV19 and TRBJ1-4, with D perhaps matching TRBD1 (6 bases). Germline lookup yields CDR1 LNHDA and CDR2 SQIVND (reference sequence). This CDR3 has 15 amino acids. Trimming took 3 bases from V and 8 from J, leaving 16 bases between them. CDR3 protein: CASSISSGAVEKLFF. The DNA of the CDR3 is TGTGCCAGTAGTATCTCCTCGGGGGCAGTCGAAAAACTGTTTTTT.

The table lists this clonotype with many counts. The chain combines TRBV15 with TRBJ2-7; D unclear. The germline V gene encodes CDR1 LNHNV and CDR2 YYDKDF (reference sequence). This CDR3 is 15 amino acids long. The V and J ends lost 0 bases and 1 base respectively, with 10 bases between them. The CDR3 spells CATSRDRSVSYEQYF. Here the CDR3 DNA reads TGTGCCACCAGCAGAGATCGCAGCGTATCCTACGAGCAGTACTTC.

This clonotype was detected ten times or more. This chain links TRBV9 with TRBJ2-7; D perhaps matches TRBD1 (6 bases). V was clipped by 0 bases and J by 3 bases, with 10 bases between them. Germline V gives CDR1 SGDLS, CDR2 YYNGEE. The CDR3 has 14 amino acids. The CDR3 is CASSVDQGSYEQYF. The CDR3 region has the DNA TGTGCCAGCAGCGTAGATCAGGGGAGCTACGAGCAGTACTTC.

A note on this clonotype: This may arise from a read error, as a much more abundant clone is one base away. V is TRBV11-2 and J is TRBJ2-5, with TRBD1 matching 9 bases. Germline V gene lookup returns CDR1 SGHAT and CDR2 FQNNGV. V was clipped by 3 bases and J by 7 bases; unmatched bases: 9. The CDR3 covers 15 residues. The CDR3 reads CASSLGQGMGWTQYF. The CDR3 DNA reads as TGTGCCAGCAGCTTGGGACAGGGTATGGGGTGGACCCAGTACTTC.

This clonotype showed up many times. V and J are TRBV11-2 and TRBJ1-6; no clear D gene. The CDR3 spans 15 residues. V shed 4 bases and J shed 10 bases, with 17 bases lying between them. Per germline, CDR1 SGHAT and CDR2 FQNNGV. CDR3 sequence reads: CASSSARLVGSPLHF. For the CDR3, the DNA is TGTGCCAGCAGCTCAGCTCGACTGGTTGGATCACCCCTCCACTTT.

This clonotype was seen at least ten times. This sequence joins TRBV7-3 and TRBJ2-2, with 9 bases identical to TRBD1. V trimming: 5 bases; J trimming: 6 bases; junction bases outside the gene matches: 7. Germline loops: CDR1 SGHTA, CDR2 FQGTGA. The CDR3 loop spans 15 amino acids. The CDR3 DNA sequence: TGTGCCAGCAGCCCGGAGCGGACAGGGGCCGGGGAGCTGTTTTTT. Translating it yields CASSPERTGAGELFF.

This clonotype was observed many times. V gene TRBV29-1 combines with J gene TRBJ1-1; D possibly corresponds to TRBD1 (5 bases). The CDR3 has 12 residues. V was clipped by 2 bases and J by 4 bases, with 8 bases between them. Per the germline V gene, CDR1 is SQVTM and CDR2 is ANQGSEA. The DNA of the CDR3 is TGCAGCGTTGAACAGGGTTCCACTGAAGCTTTCTTT. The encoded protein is CSVEQGSTEAFF. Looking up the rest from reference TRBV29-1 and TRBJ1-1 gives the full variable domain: SAVISQKPSRDICQRGTSLTIQCQVDSQVTMMFWYRQQPGQSLTLIATANQGSEATYESGFVIDKFPISRPNLTFSTLTVSNMSPEDSSIYLCSVEQGSTEAFFGQGTRLTVV.